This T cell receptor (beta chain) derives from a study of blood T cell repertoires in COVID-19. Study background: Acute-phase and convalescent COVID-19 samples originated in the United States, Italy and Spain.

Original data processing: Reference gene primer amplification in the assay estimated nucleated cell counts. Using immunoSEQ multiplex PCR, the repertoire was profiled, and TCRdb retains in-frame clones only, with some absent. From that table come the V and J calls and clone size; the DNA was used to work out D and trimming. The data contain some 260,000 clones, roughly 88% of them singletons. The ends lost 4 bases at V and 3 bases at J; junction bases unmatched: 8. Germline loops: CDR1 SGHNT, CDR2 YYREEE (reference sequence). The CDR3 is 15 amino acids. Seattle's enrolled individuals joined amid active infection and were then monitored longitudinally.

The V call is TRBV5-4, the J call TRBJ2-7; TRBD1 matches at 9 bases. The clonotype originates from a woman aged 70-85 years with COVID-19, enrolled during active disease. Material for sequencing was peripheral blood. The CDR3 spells CASSLRQGGNYEQYF. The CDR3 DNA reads TGTGCCAGCAGCCTTCGACAGGGGGGTAACTACGAGCAGTACTTC. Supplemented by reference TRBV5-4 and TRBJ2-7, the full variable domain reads ETGVTQSPTHLIKTRGQQVTLRCSSQSGHNTVSWYQQALGQGPQFIFQYYREEENGRGNFPPRFSGLQFPNYSSELNVNALELDDSALYLCASSLRQGGNYEQYFGPGTRLTVT.